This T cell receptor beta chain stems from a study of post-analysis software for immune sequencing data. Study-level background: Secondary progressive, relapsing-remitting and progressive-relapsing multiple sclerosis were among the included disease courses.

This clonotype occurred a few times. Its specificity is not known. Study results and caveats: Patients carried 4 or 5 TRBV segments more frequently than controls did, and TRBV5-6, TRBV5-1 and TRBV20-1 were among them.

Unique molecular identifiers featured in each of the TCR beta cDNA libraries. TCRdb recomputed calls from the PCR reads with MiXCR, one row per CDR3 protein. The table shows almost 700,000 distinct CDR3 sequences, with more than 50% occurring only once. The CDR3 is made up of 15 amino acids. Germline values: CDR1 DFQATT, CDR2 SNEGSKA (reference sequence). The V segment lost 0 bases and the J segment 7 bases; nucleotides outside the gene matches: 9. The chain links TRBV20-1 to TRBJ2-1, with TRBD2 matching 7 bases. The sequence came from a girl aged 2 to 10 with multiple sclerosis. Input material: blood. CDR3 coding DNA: TGCAGTGCTAGAGATCCAGGACTAGGGTGGAATGAGCAGTTCTTC. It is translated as CSARDPGLGWNEQFF.